These 30 T cell receptor beta chains were all obtained from the same sample, sequenced in a study of blood T cell repertoires in COVID-19. Clones were sequenced by immunoSEQ multiplex PCR, and TCRdb holds only the in-frame ones, with some missing. Found here are more than 300,000 clones, approximately 90% of them singletons; the top ten hold 10%. Sequencing used PBMCs or T cells enriched from blood (not recorded which). These receptors came from a woman in her late teens or twenties who had recovered from COVID-19.

Here the CDR3 reads CASSLDRGDLYYNEQFF. CDR3 nucleotide sequence: TGTGCCAGCAGCTTAGATCGCGGGGACCTGTACTACAATGAGCAGTTCTTC. The rearrangement links TRBV11-3 to TRBJ2-1; TRBD2 is a possible D gene (6 bases). Trimming removed 0 bases from V and 3 bases from J, with 15 bases in between. This CDR3 is built from 17 residues. Germline V gene data show CDR1 as SGHNT and CDR2 as YENEEA.

The chain combines TRBV6-6 with TRBJ2-6; D gene uncertain. V was cut by 2 bases and J by 0 bases, with 5 bases left in between. Germline CDR1 and CDR2: MNHNY and SVGAGI (reference sequence). CDR3 length: 15 amino acids. DNA for the CDR3: TGTGCCAGCAGTTACGAGATCTCTGGGGCCAACGTCCTGACTTTC. Translating it yields CASSYEISGANVLTF.

This chain links TRBV28 with TRBJ2-1; 12 positions agree with TRBD2. The CDR3 extends over 17 amino acids. CDR1 is MDHEN and CDR2 is SYDVKM in the germline V gene. The junction had 6 bases not matched to a gene; V was cut back by 2 bases and J by 4 bases. The CDR3 is CASSLELGLAGYNEQFF. CDR3 coding DNA: TGTGCCAGCAGTTTAGAACTAGGACTAGCGGGGTACAATGAGCAGTTCTTC.

V is TRBV6-2 or TRBV6-3 and J is TRBJ1-2; 10 bases are shared with TRBD1. V gave up 6 bases and J gave up 4 bases; unmatched junction bases: 8. Germline lookup yields CDR1 MNHEY and CDR2 SVGEGT. The CDR3 length is 15 residues. The CDR3 nucleotides are TGTGCCAGCAGCCCCCCGACAGGGGGCACCTATGGCTACACCTTC. This sequence encodes CASSPPTGGTYGYTF.

The rearrangement joins TRBV30 to TRBJ1-2, with 7 positions matching TRBD1. Germline CDR1 reads GTSNPN; CDR2 reads SVGIG (reference sequence). The trim removed 2 bases at V and 2 bases at J, leaving 8 bases unmatched. This CDR3 is 15 amino acids long. The CDR3 sequence: CAWSPQLTGNYGYTF. In DNA form, the CDR3 reads TGTGCCTGGAGTCCTCAATTGACAGGGAACTATGGCTACACCTTC.

The chain employs TRBV7-3 and TRBJ2-3; 12 bases line up with TRBD2. Germline CDR1 and CDR2: SGHTA and FQGTGA. After removal of 5 bases from V and 4 bases from J, the junction contained 1 base not matched to a gene. This CDR3 is 14 amino acids long. CDR3 DNA sequence: TGTGCCAGCAGCCCTAGCGGGGGGGCAGATACGCAGTATTTT. This codes for CASSPSGGADTQYF.

The gene calls are TRBV24-1 and TRBJ2-2; 8 bases align to TRBD1. Germline V gene data show CDR1 as KGHDR and CDR2 as SFDVKD. J was trimmed by 7 bases and V by 3 bases; bases with no gene match: 3. The CDR3 extends over 14 amino acids. The CDR3 reads CATSDHGQGGELFF. The CDR3 DNA reads as TGTGCCACCAGTGATCATGGACAGGGCGGGGAGCTGTTTTTT.

CDR3 DNA sequence: TGTGCCAGCAGTGAACGGGGGAACACTGAAGCTTTCTTT. This gives the protein CASSERGNTEAFF. This rearrangement joins TRBV2 to TRBJ1-1; unclear D gene. Germline V CDR1 and CDR2: SNHLY, FYNNEI. CDR3 length: 13 amino acids. V gave up 2 bases and J gave up 1 base, with 5 bases separating them.

This chain joins TRBV7-6 and TRBJ1-1, with D uncertain. Per the germline V gene, CDR1 is SGHVS and CDR2 is FNYEAQ. The CDR3 loop spans 13 amino acids. Trimming removed 1 base at V and 5 bases at J, with 8 bases between. CDR3 sequence reads: CASSLESVTEAFF. In DNA form, the CDR3 reads TGTGCCAGCAGCTTAGAATCGGTGACTGAAGCTTTCTTT. Looking up the rest from reference TRBV7-6 and TRBJ1-1 gives the full variable domain: GAGVSQSPRYKVTKRGQDVALRCDPISGHVSLYWYRQALGQGPEFLTYFNYEAQQDKSGLPNDRFSAERPEGSISTLTIQRTEQRDSAMYRCASSLESVTEAFFGQGTRLTVV.

V gene TRBV30 combines with J gene TRBJ1-1, with D maybe TRBD1 (6 bases). Germline CDR1 GTSNPN, CDR2 SVGIG (reference sequence). V lost 0 bases and J 3 bases, leaving 14 bases between the germline ends. The CDR3 is 15 amino acids. CDR3 sequence: CAWSVMDRRDTEAFF. The DNA for the CDR3 is TGTGCCTGGAGTGTAATGGACAGAAGGGACACTGAAGCTTTCTTT.

The gene calls are TRBV10-3 and TRBJ1-1, with TRBD1 matching 9 bases. V lost 6 bases and J lost 7; bases outside the gene matches: 12. The CDR3 length is 15 residues. CDR1 is ENHRY and CDR2 is SYGVKD in the germline V gene. The CDR3 here is CAISRGETGGFEAFF. The CDR3 nucleotides read TGTGCCATCAGCAGAGGAGAGACAGGGGGATTTGAAGCTTTCTTT.

The chain combines TRBV5-4 with TRBJ1-1; D is perhaps TRBD1 (5 bases). Germline values: CDR1 SGHNT, CDR2 YYREEE (reference sequence). V shed 0 bases and J shed 1 base, with 10 bases lying between them. The CDR3 covers 15 residues. CDR3: CASSLGGAWNTEAFF. The CDR3 nucleotides read TGTGCCAGCAGCTTGGGGGGCGCGTGGAACACTGAAGCTTTCTTT.

V and J are TRBV7-3 and TRBJ2-7, with 9 nucleotides matching TRBD1. The V and J ends lost 4 bases and 3 bases, in that order; junction bases with no gene match: 4. The CDR3 length is 14 residues. Germline V gives CDR1 SGHTA, CDR2 FQGTGA. CDR3 coding DNA: TGTGCCAGCAGCTCCTTGGGACAGGGCTACGAGCAGTACTTC. Its protein product is CASSSLGQGYEQYF.

This chain uses TRBV5-1 with TRBJ1-1; D remains ambiguous. V was clipped by 4 bases and J by 5 bases, with 9 bases between them. The CDR3 is 12 residues long. Germline-derived CDR1 and CDR2 are SGHRS and YFSETQ. The CDR3 region has the DNA TGCGCCAGCAGCGACATACGGACTGAAGCTTTCTTT. It is translated as CASSDIRTEAFF. The variable domain in full, with the rest retrieved from reference TRBV5-1 and TRBJ1-1, is KAGVTQTPRYLIKTRGQQVTLSCSPISGHRSVSWYQQTPGQGLQFLFEYFSETQRNKGNFPGRFSGRQFSNSRSEMNVSTLELGDSALYLCASSDIRTEAFFGQGTRLTVV.

This chain joins TRBV18 and TRBJ1-1; TRBD1 might be the D (6 bases). The CDR3 is 13 amino acids. Germline assignment: CDR1 KGHSH and CDR2 LQKENI. Trimming removed 3 bases from V and 11 bases from J, with 16 bases in between. Here the CDR3 DNA reads TGTGCCAGCTCACCCTACAGGGAATCGGGGGCTTTCTTT. Translated: CASSPYRESGAFF.

This sequence joins TRBV5-1 and TRBJ2-1; TRBD1 matches 10 bases. The CDR3 has 16 residues. CDR1 is SGHRS and CDR2 is YFSETQ in the germline V gene. With 2 bases clipped from V and 5 bases from J, the junction kept 7 bases outside the gene matches. The CDR3 DNA follows: TGCGCCAGCAGCTTCCCCGGGACAGGGGAAGACAATGAGCAGTTCTTC. Translation gives CASSFPGTGEDNEQFF.

V is TRBV5-4 and J is TRBJ1-2, with 7 bases matching TRBD1. This CDR3 has 18 residues. Germline assignment: CDR1 SGHNT and CDR2 YYREEE (reference sequence). The trim removed 3 bases at V and 2 bases at J, leaving 16 bases unmatched. In nucleotides, the CDR3 is TGTGCCAGCAGCTCCGGGGGTCCGGGACAGCCAAAGAACTATGGCTACACCTTC. Its protein product is CASSSGGPGQPKNYGYTF. Together with reference TRBV5-4 and TRBJ1-2, the CDR3 gives the full variable domain: ETGVTQSPTHLIKTRGQQVTLRCSSQSGHNTVSWYQQALGQGPQFIFQYYREEENGRGNFPPRFSGLQFPNYSSELNVNALELDDSALYLCASSSGGPGQPKNYGYTFGSGTRLTVV.

V gene TRBV28 combines with J gene TRBJ1-2; a possible D gene is TRBD1 (5 bases). Germline V gene lookup returns CDR1 MDHEN and CDR2 SYDVKM. Trimming removed 6 bases at V and 7 bases at J, with 18 bases between. The CDR3 covers 14 residues. The CDR3 loop is CASSLSRGSGGYTF. In DNA, the CDR3 is TGTGCCAGCAGCCTGTCACGGGGGTCCGGTGGCTACACCTTC.

This clone was counted only a few times. In DNA, the CDR3 is TGTGCCAGCAGCTTGACAGGGGGCTCTGGAAACACCATATATTTT. This codes for CASSLTGGSGNTIYF. This chain uses TRBV5-6 with TRBJ1-3; 8 nucleotides match TRBD1. The CDR3 length is 15 residues. CDR1 is SGHDT, CDR2 YYEEEE, per germline. Trimming took 1 base from V and 0 from J; bases not matched to a gene: 0.

The chain links TRBV6-4 to TRBJ2-3; maybe TRBD1 (6 bases). This CDR3 is built from 14 residues. The germline V gene has CDR1 MRHNA and CDR2 SNTAGT. The ends were cut back, 5 bases at V and 0 bases at J, with 9 bases in the middle. The CDR3 loop reads CASSQDRSTDTQYF. For the CDR3, the DNA is TGTGCCAGCAGTCAAGACAGGAGCACAGATACGCAGTATTTT.

This clone was observed a single time. The chain couples TRBV2 to TRBJ1-4, with 7 bases matching TRBD1. J lost 6 bases, V lost 5 bases, and 6 bases had no gene match. Germline CDR1 and CDR2: SNHLY and FYNNEI. The CDR3 is 14 amino acids. DNA of the CDR3: TGTGCCAGCAGTAAAGAGACAGGGTATGAAAAACTGTTTTTT. It yields the protein CASSKETGYEKLFF.

V is TRBV7-6 and J is TRBJ2-2, with TRBD2 matching 10 bases. V was clipped by 4 bases and J by 5 bases; unmatched bases: 7. The CDR3 runs 16 residues. Per germline, CDR1 SGHVS and CDR2 FNYEAQ. CDR3 nucleotides: TGTGCCAGCAGCTCACCTAGCGGGGGCGGAACCGGGGAGCTGTTTTTT. It is translated as CASSSPSGGGTGELFF.

The chain recombines TRBV15 with TRBJ2-7; 9 nucleotides agree with TRBD2. Trimming took 2 bases from V and 1 from J; bases not matched to a gene: 12. The length of the CDR3 is 18 residues. Germline V gene data show CDR1 as LNHNV and CDR2 as YYDKDF (reference sequence). In nucleotides, the CDR3 is TGTGCCACCAGCAGACTACTGGCGGGAGGGCCGAAGTCCTACGAGCAGTACTTC. It yields the protein CATSRLLAGGPKSYEQYF.

In its sample, this clone was seen a few times. J is TRBJ2-7 and V is TRBV7-9, with 10 bases matching TRBD1. CDR1 and CDR2 (germline): SEHNR, FQNEAQ (reference sequence). The CDR3 is 15 amino acids. With 5 bases clipped from V and 1 base from J, the junction kept 5 bases outside the gene matches. The CDR3 DNA follows: TGTGCCAGCAGCCCCGGACAGGGGGGTTCCTACGAGCAGTACTTC. Protein product: CASSPGQGGSYEQYF.

This clone came up a few times. The gene calls are TRBV7-9 and TRBJ1-1; possible D gene TRBD1, 6 bases. The V and J ends lost 3 bases and 2 bases respectively, with 10 bases between them. The CDR3 length is 14 residues. CDR1 and CDR2 (germline): SEHNR, FQNEAQ (reference sequence). In DNA, the CDR3 is TGTGCCAGCAGCTTTTGGACAGAAAACACTGAAGCTTTCTTT. Protein product: CASSFWTENTEAFF. The whole variable domain, filled in from reference TRBV7-9 and TRBJ1-1, reads DTGVSQNPRHKITKRGQNVTFRCDPISEHNRLYWYRQTLGQGPEFLTYFQNEAQLEKSRLLSDRFSAERPKGSFSTLEIQRTEQGDSAMYLCASSFWTENTEAFFGQGTRLTVV.

The chain uses TRBV27 and TRBJ2-1; a weak D match, TRBD2 (6 bases). Germline V gene lookup returns CDR1 MNHEY and CDR2 SMNVEV (reference sequence). The CDR3 consists of 17 residues. The V gene lost 2 bases and the J gene lost 6 bases, with 20 bases spanning the gap. CDR3 coding DNA: TGTGCCAGCAGTTTAGTGGGGACGGGACCCGGGGGCAATGAGCAGTTCTTC. Its translation: CASSLVGTGPGGNEQFF.

The genes are TRBV10-2 and TRBJ1-1; perhaps TRBD1 as D (5 bases). Trimming shortened V by 9 bases and J by 3 bases, and 14 bases separated the two germline ends. Germline CDR1 WSHSY, CDR2 SAAADI. This CDR3 has 13 amino acids. The CDR3 coding sequence is TGCGCCAGTACACTCCAGGGTGACACTGAAGCTTTCTTT. Its translation is CASTLQGDTEAFF.

This clone has just one count. The rearrangement joins TRBV5-1 to TRBJ2-1; D gene uncertain. This CDR3 region has 13 residues. Trimming stripped 5 bases from V and 0 bases from J, with 6 bases between. Germline CDR1 is SGHRS and CDR2 is YFSETQ. This chain's CDR3 is CASSLNSYNEQFF. As DNA, the CDR3 is TGCGCCAGCAGTCTTAACTCCTACAATGAGCAGTTCTTC.

The V gene is TRBV4-2, the J gene TRBJ1-1, with 8 bases aligning to TRBD1. After removal of 0 bases from V and 4 bases from J, the junction contained 4 bases not matched to a gene. The CDR3 totals 15 residues. Germline lookup yields CDR1 LGHNA and CDR2 YNFKEQ. The CDR3 protein is CASSQELTGGTEAFF. The CDR3 DNA follows: TGTGCCAGCAGCCAAGAGCTCACAGGGGGCACTGAAGCTTTCTTT.

DNA of the CDR3: TGTGCCAGCAGTCTCTCCCGCTGGAGGAATGAAAAACTGTTTTTT. The encoded protein is CASSLSRWRNEKLFF. This sequence joins TRBV27 and TRBJ1-4; no definite D call. V lost 5 bases, J lost 5 bases, and 15 bases lay in between. Germline V gene lookup returns CDR1 MNHEY and CDR2 SMNVEV (reference sequence). There are 15 residues in the CDR3.